This T cell receptor (beta chain) was obtained from a study of T-cell reconstitution after alpha-beta-depleted transplantation in children. CDR1 is SQVTM and CDR2 is ANQGSEA in the germline V gene. CDR3 length equals 13 residues. V was trimmed by 6 bases and J by 0 bases, leaving 11 bases between them. Unique molecular identifiers were incorporated during preparation of the TCRbeta library. Each CDR3 protein gets one entry after TCRdb re-called the PCR reads with MiXCR. The top ten clones hold roughly 2.5% of a sample with approximately 250,000 distinct CDR3 sequences, about 25% of them seen once. The TCR originated in a girl between 2 and 10 years old with Fanconi anemia, due to receive a stem cell transplant. The chain uses TRBV29-1 and TRBJ1-1; D call uncertain. Sequences were derived from PBMCs, sampled before TCRalphabeta/CD19-depleted stem cell transplant. CDR3 sequence reads: CSVTVVMNTEAFF. DNA for the CDR3: TGCAGCGTGACGGTCGTCATGAACACTGAAGCTTTCTTT.